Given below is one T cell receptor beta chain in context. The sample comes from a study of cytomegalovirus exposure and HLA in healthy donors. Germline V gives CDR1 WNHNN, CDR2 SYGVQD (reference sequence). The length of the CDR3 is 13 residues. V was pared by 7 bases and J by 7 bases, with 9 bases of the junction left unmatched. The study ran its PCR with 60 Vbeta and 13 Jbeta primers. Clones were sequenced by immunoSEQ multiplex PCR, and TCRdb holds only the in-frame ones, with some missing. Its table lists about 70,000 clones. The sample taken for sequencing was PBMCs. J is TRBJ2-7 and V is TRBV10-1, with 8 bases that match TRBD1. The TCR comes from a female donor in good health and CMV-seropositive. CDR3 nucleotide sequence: TGCGCCAGCAACCCGGACAGGGCGGAGGAGCAGTACTTC. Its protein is CASNPDRAEEQYF.